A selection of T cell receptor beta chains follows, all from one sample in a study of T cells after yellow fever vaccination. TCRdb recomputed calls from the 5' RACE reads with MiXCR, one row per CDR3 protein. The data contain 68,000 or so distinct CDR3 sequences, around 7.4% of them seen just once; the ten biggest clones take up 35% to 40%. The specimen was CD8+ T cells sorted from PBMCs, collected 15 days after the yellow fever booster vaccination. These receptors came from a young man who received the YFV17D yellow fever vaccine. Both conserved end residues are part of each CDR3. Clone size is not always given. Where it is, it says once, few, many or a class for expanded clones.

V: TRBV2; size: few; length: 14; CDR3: CASSDGAGSGELFF
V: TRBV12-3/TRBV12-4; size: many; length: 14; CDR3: CASNIAGAGDTQYF
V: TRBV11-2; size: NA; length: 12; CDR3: CASSLVTDTQYF
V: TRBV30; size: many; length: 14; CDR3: CAEASQGLQETQYF
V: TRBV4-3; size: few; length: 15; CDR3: CASSLETGYQETQYF
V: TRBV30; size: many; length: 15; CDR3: CAGGGDRGSNYGYTF
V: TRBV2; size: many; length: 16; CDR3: CASPPLGDRPKNIQYF
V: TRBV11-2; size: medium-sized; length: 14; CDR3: CASSLGAVADTQYF
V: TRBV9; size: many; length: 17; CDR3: CASSVRWSGVDTGELFF
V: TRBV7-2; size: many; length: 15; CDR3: CASSPLGRESYEQYF
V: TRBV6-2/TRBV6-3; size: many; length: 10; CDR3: CASGTETQYF
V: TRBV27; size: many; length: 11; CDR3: CASSRSGELFF
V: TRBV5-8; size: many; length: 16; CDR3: CASSFRDNRSNQPQHF
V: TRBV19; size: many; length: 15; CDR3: CASRPAGVSYNEQFF
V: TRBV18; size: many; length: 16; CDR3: CASSPPDSSTRYGYTF
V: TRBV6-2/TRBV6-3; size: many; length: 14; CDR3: CASRTMGDSEKLFF
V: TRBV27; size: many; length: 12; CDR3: CASSITGYEQYF
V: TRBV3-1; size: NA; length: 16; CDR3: CASSQELRTLGGEQYF
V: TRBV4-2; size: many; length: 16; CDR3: CASSQDPDSHTGELFF
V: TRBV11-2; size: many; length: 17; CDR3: CASSLDRLAGVTDTQYF
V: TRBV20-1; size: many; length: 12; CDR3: CSARGDPLEQYF
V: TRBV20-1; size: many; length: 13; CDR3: CSARTLTGVLQFF
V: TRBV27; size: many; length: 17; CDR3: CASSGTSGSFGANVLTF
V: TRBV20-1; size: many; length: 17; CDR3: CSAFSSGSYGSYNEQFF
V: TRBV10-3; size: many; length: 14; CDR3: CAIQDREASYEQYF
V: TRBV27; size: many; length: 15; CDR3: CASSSVLSSYNEQFF
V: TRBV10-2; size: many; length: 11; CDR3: CASSDYDEQFF
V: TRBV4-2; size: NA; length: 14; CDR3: CASSQGTSHNEQFF
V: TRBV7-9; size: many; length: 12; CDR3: CASSFARGTQYF
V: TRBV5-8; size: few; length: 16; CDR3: CASSLGLAGDTDTQYF
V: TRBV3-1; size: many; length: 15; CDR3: CASSQEGQGVGELFF
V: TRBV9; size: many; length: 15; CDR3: CASSAASGDAYEQYF
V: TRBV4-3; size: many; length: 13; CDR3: CASSQEGWDEQYF
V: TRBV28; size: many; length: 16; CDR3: CASTLGRTASTDTQYF
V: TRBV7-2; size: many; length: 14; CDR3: CASRLSPTNEKLFF
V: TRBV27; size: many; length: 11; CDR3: CASSFRDEQYF
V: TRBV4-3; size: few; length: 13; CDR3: CASSHPGEDEQFF
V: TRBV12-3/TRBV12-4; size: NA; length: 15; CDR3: CASSSLTPSLDTQYF
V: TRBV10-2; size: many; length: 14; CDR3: CASSRVASYNEQFF
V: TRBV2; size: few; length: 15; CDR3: CASSVSTASQETQYF
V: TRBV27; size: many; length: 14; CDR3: CASSQTSGSYEQYF
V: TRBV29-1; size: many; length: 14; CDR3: CSVVLWEGPDTQYF
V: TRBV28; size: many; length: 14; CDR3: CASSPPTRTYEQYF
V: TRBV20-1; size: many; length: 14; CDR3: CSARDGVAGGEQFF
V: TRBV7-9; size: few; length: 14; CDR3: CASSPPEGSYEQYF
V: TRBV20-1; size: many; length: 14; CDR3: CSARTGGSTTEAFF
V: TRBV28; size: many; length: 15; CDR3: CASSFSGASYNEQFF
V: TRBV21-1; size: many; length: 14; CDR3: CAIETGGFRETQYF
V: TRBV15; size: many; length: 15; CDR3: CATSRDAGHSYEQYF
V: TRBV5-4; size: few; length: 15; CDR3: CASSRGTAPLYEQYF
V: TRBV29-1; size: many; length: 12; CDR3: CSAPEGSGELFF
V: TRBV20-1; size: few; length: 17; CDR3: CSASDSKASPSTDTQYF
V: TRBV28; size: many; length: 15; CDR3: CASIPRSGRNYEQYF
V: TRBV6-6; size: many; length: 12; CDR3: CASSYLAREQYF